Presented here are 30 T cell receptor beta chains from one specimen sequenced in a study of blood T cell repertoires in COVID-19. Measured with immunoSEQ multiplex PCR; TCRdb has only the in-frame clones, and not every one. The sample contains roughly 46,000 clones, roughly 85% of which appear only once. The sample comprised peripheral blood. The receptors here all came from a human donor in a cohort sampled during active COVID-19. The donor label of this sample is uncertain.

This clone has a single count. The chain links TRBV30 to TRBJ1-3; possible D gene TRBD1, 6 bases. This CDR3 is built from 14 residues. Germline V gives CDR1 GTSNPN, CDR2 SVGIG (reference sequence). Trimming removed 8 bases at V and 2 bases at J, with 16 bases between. CDR3 amino acids: CAAPGQNTGNTIYF. The CDR3, as DNA: TGTGCCGCACCGGGACAAAATACTGGAAACACCATATATTTT.

The chain employs TRBV3-1 (or the pseudogene TRBV3-2) and TRBJ1-5; D is unresolved. The CDR3 is 14 amino acids. The germline V and J ends were trimmed by 0 bases and 3 bases, with 6 bases remaining between them. Per the germline V gene, CDR1 is LGHDT and CDR2 is YNNKEL (reference sequence). The CDR3 coding sequence is TGTGCCAGCAGCCAAGATCTCGTCAATCAGCCCCAGCATTTT. Translated, it gives CASSQDLVNQPQHF.

The chain is built from TRBV27 and TRBJ2-5; a weak D match, TRBD1 (6 bases). This CDR3 is 15 amino acids long. V dropped 5 bases and J dropped 7 bases, with 20 bases sitting between them. From germline, CDR1 is MNHEY and CDR2 SMNVEV (reference sequence). DNA of the CDR3: TGTGCCAGCAGTCTCTATGGGGGCTCTCTAGGGACCCAGTACTTC. The encoded protein is CASSLYGGSLGTQYF.

This chain links TRBV7-2 with TRBJ2-1; 8 bases line up with TRBD1. Germline V gene sequence: CDR1 SGHTA, CDR2 FQGNSA. The CDR3 spans 13 residues. With 4 bases clipped from V and 7 bases from J, the junction kept 3 bases outside the gene matches. The CDR3 nucleotides are TGTGCCAGCAGCTGGGACAGGAGGAATGAGCAGTTCTTC. Encoded protein: CASSWDRRNEQFF.

This clone came up a few times. The chain uses TRBV4-1 and TRBJ2-5; TRBD2 matches 8 bases. From germline, CDR1 is MGHRA and CDR2 YSYEKL. CDR3 length: 17 residues. V was clipped by 1 base and J by 2 bases; unmatched bases: 9. The CDR3 coding sequence is TGCGCCAGCAGCCAAGTCTTTTCAGCGGGGGCTCAAGAGACCCAGTACTTC. Translating gives CASSQVFSAGAQETQYF.

This sequence joins TRBV5-1 and TRBJ1-1; D perhaps matches TRBD1 (5 bases). With 1 base removed from V and 6 bases from J, the gap between germline ends came to 16 bases. Per the germline V gene, CDR1 is SGHRS and CDR2 is YFSETQ. This CDR3 has 15 amino acids. The CDR3 reads CASSLFQGSFAEAFF. The CDR3 region has the DNA TGCGCCAGCAGCTTGTTTCAGGGTAGTTTCGCTGAAGCTTTCTTT.

This clone came up a few times. The chain combines TRBV5-1 with TRBJ2-7; the D is unclear. Trimming shortened V by 4 bases and J by 4 bases, and 6 bases separated the two germline ends. The CDR3 contains 11 residues. Germline loops: CDR1 SGHRS, CDR2 YFSETQ. The CDR3 spells CASSAGYEQYF. The DNA for the CDR3 is TGCGCCAGCAGCGCCGGGTACGAGCAGTACTTC. Complete variable domain (other parts from reference TRBV5-1 and TRBJ2-7): KAGVTQTPRYLIKTRGQQVTLSCSPISGHRSVSWYQQTPGQGLQFLFEYFSETQRNKGNFPGRFSGRQFSNSRSEMNVSTLELGDSALYLCASSAGYEQYFGPGTRLTVT.

The chain couples TRBV28 to TRBJ2-1, with 7 bases aligning to TRBD1. Germline V gene lookup returns CDR1 MDHEN and CDR2 SYDVKM. J lost 13 bases, V lost 5 bases, and 5 bases had no gene match. The CDR3 length is 11 residues. The DNA for the CDR3 is TGTGCCAGCAGTCCCCGACAGGGACAGTTCTTC. This sequence encodes CASSPRQGQFF.

In DNA, the CDR3 is TGTGCCAGCAGTGAAGGAGGTACAACTCAACTGTATGGCTACACCTTC. Translating gives CASSEGGTTQLYGYTF. V gene TRBV6-1 combines with J gene TRBJ1-2, with D unresolved. The CDR3 totals 16 residues. Trimming removed 1 base from V and 5 bases from J, with 17 bases in between. Per germline, CDR1 MNHNS and CDR2 SASEGT.

This clone was counted between two and nine times. V gene TRBV5-6 combines with J gene TRBJ2-3, with no clear D. Trimming took off 2 bases at V and 0 bases at J, with 4 bases between the two ends. The CDR3 has 13 residues. Germline CDR1 SGHDT, CDR2 YYEEEE. The CDR3 loop reads CASSFYSTDTQYF. The CDR3, as DNA: TGTGCCAGCAGCTTTTATAGCACAGATACGCAGTATTTT.

The J gene is TRBJ2-5, the V gene TRBV5-1; D possibly corresponds to TRBD1 (5 bases). The V and J ends lost 0 bases and 4 bases respectively, with 10 bases between them. The CDR3 is 14 residues long. The germline CDR1 and CDR2 sequences are SGHRS and YFSETQ. CDR3 nucleotides: TGCGCCAGCAGCTTGGGGCAGGACACAGAGACCCAGTACTTC. Protein product: CASSLGQDTETQYF.

The chain joins TRBV19 to TRBJ2-5, with TRBD2 identical over 14 bases. From germline, CDR1 is LNHDA and CDR2 SQIVND (reference sequence). This CDR3 spans 17 amino acids. V was clipped by 2 bases and J by 2 bases; unmatched bases: 4. CDR3 residues: CASSIQRLAGGQETQYF. The CDR3 coding sequence is TGTGCCAGTAGTATACAGAGACTAGCGGGGGGGCAAGAGACCCAGTACTTC. Filled out from reference TRBV19 and TRBJ2-5, the complete variable domain reads DGGITQSPKYLFRKEGQNVTLSCEQNLNHDAMYWYRQDPGQGLRLIYYSQIVNDFQKGDIAEGYSVSREKKESFPLTVTSAQKNPTAFYLCASSIQRLAGGQETQYFGPGTRLLVL.

This chain connects TRBV3-1 (or the pseudogene TRBV3-2) to TRBJ1-3, with D perhaps TRBD1 (6 bases). The CDR3 is 17 residues long. V was shortened by 4 bases and J by 0 bases, with 16 bases between the two germline ends. Germline CDR1 LGHDT, CDR2 YNNKEL (reference sequence). In DNA form, the CDR3 reads TGTGCCAGCAGCCGATCGACAGGACACTACTCTGGAAACACCATATATTTT. Translation: CASSRSTGHYSGNTIYF.

This chain joins TRBV3-1 (or the pseudogene TRBV3-2) and TRBJ2-3, with 7 bases aligning to TRBD2. V was clipped by 8 bases and J by 0 bases; unmatched bases: 5. The CDR3 totals 14 residues. Germline assignment: CDR1 LGHDT and CDR2 YNNKEL (reference sequence). Here the CDR3 reads CASGKRGSTDTQYF. CDR3 DNA sequence: TGTGCCAGCGGGAAGCGGGGAAGCACAGATACGCAGTATTTT.

The J gene is TRBJ2-3, the V gene TRBV5-6, with D unclear. V gave up 1 base and J gave up 0 bases, with 12 bases separating them. The CDR3 extends over 16 amino acids. The germline V gene encodes CDR1 SGHDT and CDR2 YYEEEE. The chain's CDR3 is CASSLLIAASTDTQYF. CDR3 DNA sequence: TGTGCCAGCAGCTTGTTAATCGCGGCTAGCACAGATACGCAGTATTTT.

The V call is TRBV5-4, the J call TRBJ2-1; 10 nucleotides line up with TRBD2. The germline V gene encodes CDR1 SGHNT and CDR2 YYREEE (reference sequence). The CDR3 sequence is 16 residues long. V lost 0 bases and J lost 7; bases outside the gene matches: 7. CDR3 loop: CASSLAKASGGNEQFF. DNA for the CDR3: TGTGCCAGCAGCTTGGCCAAGGCTAGCGGGGGAAATGAGCAGTTCTTC.

This clone is judged large. The rearrangement joins TRBV5-4 to TRBJ2-7; D gene uncertain. Trimming removed 0 bases from V and 4 bases from J, with 11 bases in between. The CDR3 loop spans 14 amino acids. The germline gives CDR1 SGHNT, CDR2 YYREEE (reference sequence). The CDR3 reads CASSLASTEYEQYF. CDR3 coding DNA: TGTGCCAGCAGCTTGGCCTCAACAGAGTACGAGCAGTACTTC.

The chain employs TRBV3-1 (or the pseudogene TRBV3-2) and TRBJ1-6, with a possible D match to TRBD1 (6 bases). The CDR3 extends over 14 amino acids. With 6 bases removed from V and 8 bases from J, the gap between germline ends came to 14 bases. Germline CDR1 is LGHDT and CDR2 is YNNKEL (reference sequence). The CDR3 sequence: CASRDRGADSPLHF. CDR3 in DNA: TGTGCCAGCAGGGACCGGGGGGCGGATTCACCCCTCCACTTT.

The chain uses TRBV5-6 and TRBJ2-1; TRBD2 might be the D (7 bases). The CDR3 consists of 13 residues. V shed 3 bases and J shed 8 bases, with 12 bases lying between them. Germline V gene sequence: CDR1 SGHDT, CDR2 YYEEEE. CDR3 nucleotides: TGTGCCAGCAGCTGGGGGGGCCGGTATGAGCAGTTCTTC. Its protein is CASSWGGRYEQFF.

The chain is built from TRBV4-3 and TRBJ2-3; TRBD1 might be the D (6 bases). V gave up 0 bases and J gave up 2 bases, with 9 bases separating them. The CDR3 extends over 15 amino acids. Per germline, CDR1 LGHNA and CDR2 YSLEER. The CDR3 loop is CASSQDRTDTDTQYF. As DNA, the CDR3 is TGCGCCAGCAGCCAAGACCGGACAGACACAGATACGCAGTATTTT.

This clone showed up just once. V gene TRBV4-2 combines with J gene TRBJ1-6, with 9 positions matching TRBD1. With 1 base clipped from V and 6 bases from J, the junction kept 1 base outside the gene matches. The CDR3 length is 15 residues. Per germline, CDR1 LGHNA and CDR2 YNFKEQ. CDR3 nucleotides: TGTGCCAGCAGCCAAGTACAGGGGGCTAATTCACCCCTCCACTTT. Protein: CASSQVQGANSPLHF.

The table lists this clone with a count of one. V is TRBV19 and J is TRBJ1-3; TRBD1 aligns across 8 bases. This CDR3 contains 16 residues. Germline CDR1 is LNHDA and CDR2 is SQIVND (reference sequence). Trimming at V came to 7 bases and at J to 2 bases, leaving 10 bases not matched to a gene. The CDR3: CASTDVDRGPGNTIYF. CDR3 in DNA: TGTGCCAGTACCGATGTAGACAGGGGCCCTGGAAACACCATATATTTT.

The V and J genes are TRBV7-8 and TRBJ1-5, with TRBD1 as a possible D gene (6 bases). CDR3 length equals 13 residues. Germline loops: CDR1 SGHVS, CDR2 FQNEAQ. V was cut by 4 bases and J by 7 bases, with 11 bases left in between. CDR3 in DNA: TGTGCCAGCAGCTCGGAGAGGGGGCAGCCCCAGCATTTT. This translates into CASSSERGQPQHF. The full variable domain, its missing parts supplied by reference TRBV7-8 and TRBJ1-5, is GAGVSQSPRYKVAKRGQDVALRCDPISGHVSLFWYQQALGQGPEFLTYFQNEAQLDKSGLPSDRFFAERPEGSVSTLKIQRTQQEDSAVYLCASSSERGQPQHFGDGTRLSIL.

The V gene is TRBV5-8, the J gene TRBJ1-6; D not resolved. Trimming pared 0 bases from V and 0 bases from J, leaving 7 bases between. Looked up from germline, CDR1 is SGHTS and CDR2 is YDEGEE. The length of the CDR3 is 16 residues. The CDR3 spells CASSLAGSSYNSPLHF. The CDR3 DNA reads as TGTGCCAGCAGCTTGGCGGGGAGCTCCTATAATTCACCCCTCCACTTT. Full variable domain (outside the CDR3, taken from reference TRBV5-8 and TRBJ1-6): EAGVTQSPTHLIKTRGQQATLRCSPISGHTSVYWYQQALGLGLQFLLWYDEGEERNRGNFPPRFSGRQFPNYSSELNVNALELEDSALYLCASSLAGSSYNSPLHFGNGTRLTVT.

This clone was seen only once. The chain recombines TRBV3-1 (or the pseudogene TRBV3-2) with TRBJ1-2, with 9 bases that match TRBD1. V lost 6 bases, J lost 11 bases, and 7 bases stayed unmatched. The germline gives CDR1 LGHDT, CDR2 YNNKEL (reference sequence). This CDR3 is built from 12 residues. The CDR3 DNA reads TGTGCCAGCAGTTCACAGGGGGCTGGGTACACCTTC. Its translation is CASSSQGAGYTF.

The chain carries TRBV11-2 and TRBJ2-2, with TRBD2 identical over 8 bases. The CDR3 runs to 15 residues. The V gene end was trimmed by 5 bases and the J gene end by 5 bases; junction bases not matched to a gene: 7. CDR1 SGHAT and CDR2 FQNNGV come from the germline V gene. Here the CDR3 DNA reads TGTGCCAGCAGCCCAATGGGACTAGGAACCGGGGAGCTGTTTTTT. This gives the protein CASSPMGLGTGELFF. The variable domain in full, with the rest retrieved from reference TRBV11-2 and TRBJ2-2, is EAGVAQSPRYKIIEKRQSVAFWCNPISGHATLYWYQQILGQGPKLLIQFQNNGVVDDSQLPKDRFSAERLKGVDSTLKIQPAKLEDSAVYLCASSPMGLGTGELFFGEGSRLTVL.

The chain couples TRBV6-5 to TRBJ1-1; no definite D call. The CDR3 loop spans 13 amino acids. V was cut by 2 bases and J by 4 bases, with 8 bases left in between. Germline CDR1 MNHEY, CDR2 SVGAGI. Here the CDR3 reads CASSYGEGTEAFF. The DNA of the CDR3 is TGTGCCAGCAGTTACGGGGAGGGCACTGAAGCTTTCTTT.

The chain joins TRBV9 to TRBJ1-6, with 7 bases matching TRBD1. V shed 4 bases, J shed 9 bases, and the junction held 13 bases outside the gene matches. Germline V gives CDR1 SGDLS, CDR2 YYNGEE. CDR3 size: 16 residues. CDR3 DNA sequence: TGTGCCAGCAGCCCAGGGACAGTCCCCGAGGGTTCACCCCTCCACTTT. This gives the protein CASSPGTVPEGSPLHF. The full variable domain, its missing parts supplied by reference TRBV9 and TRBJ1-6, is DSGVTQTPKHLITATGQRVTLRCSPRSGDLSVYWYQQSLDQGLQFLIQYYNGEERAKGNILERFSAQQFPDLHSELNLSSLELGDSALYFCASSPGTVPEGSPLHFGNGTRLTVT.

The CDR3 DNA sequence: TGTGCCAGCAGCCCCTCAGGGCTCCCAGCTGGCACAGATACGCAGTATTTT. It encodes CASSPSGLPAGTDTQYF. J is TRBJ2-3 and V is TRBV5-5, with D perhaps TRBD1 (5 bases). The V end lost 4 bases, the J end lost 1 base, and 19 bases lay between the germline ends. The CDR3 runs to 17 residues. CDR1 is SGHKS and CDR2 is YYEKEE in the germline V gene (reference sequence).

This sequence joins TRBV7-3 and TRBJ1-3; D ambiguous. The CDR3 runs 15 residues. Between the trimmed V and J ends, which lost 1 base and 4 bases, there was a span of 11 bases. Per the germline V gene, CDR1 is SGHTA and CDR2 is FQGTGA. The CDR3 protein is CASSLMGGLGNTIYF. CDR3 in DNA: TGTGCCAGCAGCTTAATGGGAGGGTTAGGAAACACCATATATTTT.